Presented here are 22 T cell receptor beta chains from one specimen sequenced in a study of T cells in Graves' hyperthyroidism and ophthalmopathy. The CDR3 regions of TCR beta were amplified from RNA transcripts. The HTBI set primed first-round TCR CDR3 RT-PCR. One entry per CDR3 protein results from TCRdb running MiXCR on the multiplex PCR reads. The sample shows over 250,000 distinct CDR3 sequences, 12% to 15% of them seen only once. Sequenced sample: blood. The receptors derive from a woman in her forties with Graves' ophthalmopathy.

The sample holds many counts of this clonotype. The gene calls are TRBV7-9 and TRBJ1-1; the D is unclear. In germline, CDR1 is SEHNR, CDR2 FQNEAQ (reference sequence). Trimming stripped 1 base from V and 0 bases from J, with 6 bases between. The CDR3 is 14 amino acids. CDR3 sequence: CASSLDGMNTEAFF. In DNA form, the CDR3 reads TGTGCCAGCAGCTTAGACGGGATGAACACTGAAGCTTTCTTT.

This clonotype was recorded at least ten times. CDR3: CSTSLVSYEQYF. The CDR3 DNA is TGCAGTACCTCCTTAGTCTCCTACGAGCAGTACTTC. The chain recombines TRBV20-1 with TRBJ2-7; D remains ambiguous. Trimming left V 8 bases short and J 0 bases short, with 11 bases between. Germline V lookup: CDR1 DFQATT, CDR2 SNEGSKA (reference sequence). This CDR3 region has 12 residues.

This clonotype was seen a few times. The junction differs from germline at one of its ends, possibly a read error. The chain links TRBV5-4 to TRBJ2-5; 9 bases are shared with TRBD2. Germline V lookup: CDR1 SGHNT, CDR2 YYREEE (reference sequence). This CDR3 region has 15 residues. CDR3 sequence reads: CAGSLRVAGAETQYF. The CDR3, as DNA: TGTGCCGGCAGCTTGAGGGTAGCGGGGGCTGAGACCCAGTACTTC.

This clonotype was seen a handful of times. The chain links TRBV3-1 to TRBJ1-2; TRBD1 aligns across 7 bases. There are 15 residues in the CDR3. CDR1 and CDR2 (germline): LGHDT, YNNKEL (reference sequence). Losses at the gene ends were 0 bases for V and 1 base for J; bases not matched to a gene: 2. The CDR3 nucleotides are TGTGCCAGCAGCCAAGAACACAGGGGTAACTATGGCTACACCTTC. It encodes CASSQEHRGNYGYTF.

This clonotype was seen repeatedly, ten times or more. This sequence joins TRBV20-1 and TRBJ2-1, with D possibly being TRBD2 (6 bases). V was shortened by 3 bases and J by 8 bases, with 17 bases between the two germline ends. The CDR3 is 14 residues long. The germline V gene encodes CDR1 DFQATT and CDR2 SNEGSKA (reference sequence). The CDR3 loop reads CSASGGVPLDEQFF. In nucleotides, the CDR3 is TGCAGTGCTAGCGGGGGAGTACCCCTCGATGAGCAGTTCTTC.

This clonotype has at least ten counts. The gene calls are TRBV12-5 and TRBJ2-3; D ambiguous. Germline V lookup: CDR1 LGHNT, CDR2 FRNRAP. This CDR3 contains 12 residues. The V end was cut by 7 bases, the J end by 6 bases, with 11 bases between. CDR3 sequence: CASAPPGDTQYF. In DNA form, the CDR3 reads TGTGCTAGTGCCCCCCCGGGCGATACGCAGTATTTT.

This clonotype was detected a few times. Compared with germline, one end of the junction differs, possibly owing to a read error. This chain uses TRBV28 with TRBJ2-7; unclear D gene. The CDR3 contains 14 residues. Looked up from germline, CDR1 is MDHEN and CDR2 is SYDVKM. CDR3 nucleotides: TGTGCCAGCAGTCCGAACGGAGCCCGGTACGAGCAGTGCTTC. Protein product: CASSPNGARYEQCF.

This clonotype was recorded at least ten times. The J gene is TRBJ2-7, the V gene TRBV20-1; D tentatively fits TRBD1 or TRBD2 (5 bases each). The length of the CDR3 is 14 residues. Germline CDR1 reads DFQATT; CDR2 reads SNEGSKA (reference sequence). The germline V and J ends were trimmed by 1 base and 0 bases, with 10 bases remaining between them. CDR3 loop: CSARGPGSSYEQYF. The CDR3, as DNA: TGCAGTGCTAGAGGTCCAGGGAGCTCCTACGAGCAGTACTTC.

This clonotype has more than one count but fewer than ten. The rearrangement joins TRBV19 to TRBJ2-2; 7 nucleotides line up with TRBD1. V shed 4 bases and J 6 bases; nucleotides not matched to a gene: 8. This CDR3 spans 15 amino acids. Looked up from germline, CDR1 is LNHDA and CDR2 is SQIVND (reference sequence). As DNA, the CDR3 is TGTGCCAGTAGTACCCGACAGGGCTTCTCCGGGGAGCTGTTTTTT. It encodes CASSTRQGFSGELFF.

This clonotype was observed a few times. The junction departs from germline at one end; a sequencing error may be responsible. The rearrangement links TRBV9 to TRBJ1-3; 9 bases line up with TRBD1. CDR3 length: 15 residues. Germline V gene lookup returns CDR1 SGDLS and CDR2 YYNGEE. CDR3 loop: CACSVGQGKGNTIYF. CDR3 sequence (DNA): TGTGCCTGCAGCGTAGGACAGGGGAAAGGAAACACCATATATTTT.

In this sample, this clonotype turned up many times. The DNA for the CDR3 is TGTGCCACGCTGCAAGCGATTGCCTACGAGCAGTACTTC. It yields the protein CATLQAIAYEQYF. The V call is TRBV10-3, the J call TRBJ2-7, with no clear D. Trimming cost V 10 bases and J 2 bases, with 15 bases left between them. CDR3 length: 13 amino acids. Germline V gene sequence: CDR1 ENHRY, CDR2 SYGVKD.

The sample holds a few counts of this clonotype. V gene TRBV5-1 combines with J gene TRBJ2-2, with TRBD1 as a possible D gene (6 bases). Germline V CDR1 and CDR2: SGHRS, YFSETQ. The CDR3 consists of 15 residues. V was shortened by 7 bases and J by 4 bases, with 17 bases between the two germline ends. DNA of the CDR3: TGCGCCAGCCAGGGGATGGCCGTGGGCACCGGGGAGCTGTTTTTT. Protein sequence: CASQGMAVGTGELFF.

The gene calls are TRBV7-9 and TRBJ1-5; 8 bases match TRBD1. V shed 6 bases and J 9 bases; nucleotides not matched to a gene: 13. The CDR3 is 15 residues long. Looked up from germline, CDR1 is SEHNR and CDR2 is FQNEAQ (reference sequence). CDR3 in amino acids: CASSRGQGGFLPQHF. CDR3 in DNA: TGTGCCAGCAGTCGTGGACAGGGTGGTTTTTTGCCCCAGCATTTT.

CDR3 nucleotide sequence: TGTGCCAGCTCTCGCTCACAGGGAATGAACACTGAAGCTTTCTTT. This gives the protein CASSRSQGMNTEAFF. This chain connects TRBV18 to TRBJ1-1, with D maybe TRBD1 (6 bases). Germline assignment: CDR1 KGHSH and CDR2 LQKENI. This CDR3 has 15 amino acids. V dropped 6 bases and J dropped 0 bases, with 14 bases sitting between them.

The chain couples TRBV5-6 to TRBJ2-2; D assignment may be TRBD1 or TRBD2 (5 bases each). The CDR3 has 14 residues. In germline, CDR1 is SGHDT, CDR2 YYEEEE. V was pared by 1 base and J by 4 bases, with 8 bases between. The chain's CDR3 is CASSLMGPTGELFF. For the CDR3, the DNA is TGTGCCAGCAGCTTGATGGGACCCACCGGGGAGCTGTTTTTT.

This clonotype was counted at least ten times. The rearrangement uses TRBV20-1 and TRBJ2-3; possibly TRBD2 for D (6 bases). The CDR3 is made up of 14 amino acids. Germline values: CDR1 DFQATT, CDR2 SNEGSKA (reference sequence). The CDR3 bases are TGCATAGCCTCACGGAGGGCCAGCACAGATACGCAGTATTTT. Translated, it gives CIASRRASTDTQYF.

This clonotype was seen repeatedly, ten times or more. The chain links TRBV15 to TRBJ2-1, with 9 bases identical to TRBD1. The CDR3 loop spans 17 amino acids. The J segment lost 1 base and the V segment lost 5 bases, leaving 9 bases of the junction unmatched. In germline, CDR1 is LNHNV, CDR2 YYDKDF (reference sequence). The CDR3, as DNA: TGTGCCACCAGCGGGGCAGCCGGGACAGGGTCCTACAATGAGCAGTTCTTC. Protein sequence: CATSGAAGTGSYNEQFF.

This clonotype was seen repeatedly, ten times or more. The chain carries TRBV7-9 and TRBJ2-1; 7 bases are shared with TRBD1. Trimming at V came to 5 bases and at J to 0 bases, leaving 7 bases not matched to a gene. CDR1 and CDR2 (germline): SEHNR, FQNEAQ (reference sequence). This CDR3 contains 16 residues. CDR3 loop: CASSQLTGSSYNEQFF. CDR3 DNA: TGTGCCAGCAGCCAACTGACAGGGAGCTCCTACAATGAGCAGTTCTTC. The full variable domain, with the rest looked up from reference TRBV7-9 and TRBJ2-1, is DTGVSQNPRHKITKRGQNVTFRCDPISEHNRLYWYRQTLGQGPEFLTYFQNEAQLEKSRLLSDRFSAERPKGSFSTLEIQRTEQGDSAMYLCASSQLTGSSYNEQFFGPGTRLTVL.

CDR3 sequence (DNA): TGTGCCAGCAGCTACCCGGGTACTCGAATGAACACTGAAGCTTTCTTT. Protein product: CASSYPGTRMNTEAFF. The chain combines TRBV5-4 with TRBJ1-1, with unresolved D. Germline CDR1 SGHNT, CDR2 YYREEE (reference sequence). This CDR3 comprises 16 residues. The V gene lost 3 bases and the J gene lost 0 bases, with 15 bases spanning the gap.

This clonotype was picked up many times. For the CDR3, the DNA is TGTGCCAGCAACACTATCGTCGGTAATTCACCCCTCCACTTT. Translating it yields CASNTIVGNSPLHF. The rearrangement joins TRBV6-1 to TRBJ1-6; D not certain. V was shortened by 7 bases and J by 6 bases, with 13 bases between the two germline ends. CDR1 and CDR2 (germline): MNHNS, SASEGT. CDR3 length: 14 amino acids.

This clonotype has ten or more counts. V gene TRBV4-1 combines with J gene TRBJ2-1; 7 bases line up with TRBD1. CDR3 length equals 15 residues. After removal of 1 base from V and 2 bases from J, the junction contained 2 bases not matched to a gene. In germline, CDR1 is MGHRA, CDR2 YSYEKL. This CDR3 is CASSQAGGTYNEQFF. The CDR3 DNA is TGCGCCAGCAGCCAAGCAGGGGGTACCTACAATGAGCAGTTCTTC.

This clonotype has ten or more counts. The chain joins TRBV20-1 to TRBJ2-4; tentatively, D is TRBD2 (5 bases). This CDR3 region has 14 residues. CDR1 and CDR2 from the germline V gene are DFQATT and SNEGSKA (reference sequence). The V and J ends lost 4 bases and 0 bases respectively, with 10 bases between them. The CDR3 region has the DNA TGCAGTGCTAACGGGGTAACAGCCAAAAACATTCAGTACTTC. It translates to CSANGVTAKNIQYF.